One T cell receptor beta chain is described in this entry. The antigen is unknown. This may stem from a read error, because a much larger clone lies one nucleotide away. Patients who underwent sequencing had shown CD8+CD57+ cell expansion by flow cytometry. Sampling of blood occurred while the patients had still received no therapy. TCR beta VDJ and CDR3 profiling used genomic DNA as template. Each CDR3 protein is one row after TCRdb ran MiXCR on the reads. This sample carries hundreds of thousands of distinct CDR3 sequences, around 30% of them seen once, and the ten largest clones take 0.7% to 1%. The data stem from a study of CD8+CD57+ T cells in acquired aplastic anemia. The study's findings and limits: Between the patient and control groups, CD8+ Simpson's diversity did not differ significantly.

V was pared by 6 bases and J by 0 bases, with 15 bases between. The CDR3 has 16 residues. CDR1 is LNHDA and CDR2 is SQIVND in the germline V gene (reference sequence). V is TRBV19 and J is TRBJ1-5; D is possibly TRBD1 (6 bases). The material sequenced was sorted CD4+, CD8+, or CD8+CD57+ T cells (not recorded which) from PBMCs. This receptor was taken from a human donor with aplastic anemia. The CDR3 region has the DNA TGTGCCAGTAGAGGCTGGACAGTTAATAGCAATCAGCCCCAGCATTTT. This gives the protein CASRGWTVNSNQPQHF.